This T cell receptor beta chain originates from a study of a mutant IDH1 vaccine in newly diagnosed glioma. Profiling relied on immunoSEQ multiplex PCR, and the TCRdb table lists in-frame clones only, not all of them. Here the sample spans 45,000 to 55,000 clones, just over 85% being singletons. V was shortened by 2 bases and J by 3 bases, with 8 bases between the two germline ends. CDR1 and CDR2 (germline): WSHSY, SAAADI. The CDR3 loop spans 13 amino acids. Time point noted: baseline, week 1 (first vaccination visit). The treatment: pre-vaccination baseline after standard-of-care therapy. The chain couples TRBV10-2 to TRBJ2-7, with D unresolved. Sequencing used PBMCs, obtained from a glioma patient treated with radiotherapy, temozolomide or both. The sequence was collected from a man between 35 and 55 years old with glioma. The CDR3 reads CASSEPPSYEQYF. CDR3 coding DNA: TGCGCCAGCAGTGAGCCTCCGAGCTACGAGCAGTACTTC.